This T cell receptor beta chain was found in a study of shared clonotypes between healthy human individuals (dated by TCRdb to between 2020 and 2021). Regarding the complete study: Three men and two women, aged 18 to 49 years, made up the cohort. For each donor, CD4 naive and CD4 memory were each given three plates, CD8 naive was given two plates, and CD8 memory was given one plate. The study deeply sequenced blood TCR repertoires of five healthy adults to estimate repertoire size and the extent of clonotype sharing between individuals. To increase sequencing depth and limit assay-specific biases, different laboratories used diverse techniques to prepare libraries and sequence TCR repertoires. Each donor's leukapheresis produced roughly between about 0.85 and 10 billion PBMCs. The investigation overall reported the following: Only blood was sampled, and tissue TCR repertoires likely differ from those in blood. Based on pairwise subsampling, the degree of clonotype sharing among donors was expected to be affected by sequencing depth. Estimated clonotype richness was generally larger for naive than for memory subsets. The small number of donors limited the genetic and exposure-history diversity represented. Rarefaction of sorted-subset datasets indicated incomplete sequencing despite the large sequencing depth. Compared with non-shared clonotypes, the clonotypes found in all four sorted-subset donors had higher generation probabilities. When several donors were compared, the shared fraction of clonotypes was about 5% for naive CD4, 3.5% to 4% for naive CD8, about 2.5% for memory CD4, and 0.35% to 0.5% for memory CD8.

As encoded in the germline V gene, CDR1 is SNHLY while CDR2 is FYNNEI. Inclusive of the bounding cysteine and phenylalanine, the CDR3 is 14 residues long. Of all the DNA, just the CDR3 is kept, 42 bases in frame from base 1. Ends trimmed: V by 10 bases, J by 6 bases; bases unmatched to a gene: 10. Concerning this clone: Its antigen has not been determined. No clone much larger than this one lies a single base away; base qualities are absent.

The donors were healthy, HIV-negative adults with no recently reported acute infections or vaccinations. Every donor was a Caucasian adult residing in Nashville, Tennessee, USA. CD4+ T cells were enriched by magnetic negative selection, after which naive cells were positively selected on CD45RA and the negative fraction was taken as the memory subset. Blood was collected by leukapheresis, and PBMCs were isolated by Ficoll-Histopaque density gradient centrifugation and then cryopreserved in liquid nitrogen vapor phase. Analytical flow cytometry was used to check the purity and quantity of each magnetically sorted T cell population. From each sorted fraction, genomic DNA was isolated and quantified by UV absorbance on a Nanodrop 2000c. Using the deep immunoSEQ assay, TCR CDR3 regions were amplified from genomic DNA by multiplex PCR. Extracted genomic DNA from each cell subset was spread evenly across all wells of several immunoSEQ 96-well plates, with each plate serving as a replicate. For sorted subsets, about 220 ng of genomic DNA, equivalent to some 30,000 T cell genomes, went into each replicate PCR. Purified libraries were measured with a Qubit 3.0 fluorometer, size-checked on a Bioanalyzer 2100, and measured again with the KAPA Library Quantification kit. Every immunoSEQ 96-well plate was sequenced on a separate single-read 150-cycle Illumina NextSeq 550 flow cell. Turning to the authors' computational methods: Because the immunoSEQ output held only junctional sequences and lacked quality scores, the filtering could not match the filtering applied to full-length reads. Sequences were annotated with PyIR, a Python wrapper for IgBLAST v1.9, and V/J genes and CDR3 were assigned using IMGT germline references. Reads with weak V/J assignments (E-value above 1e-6), missing CDR3, stop codons, out-of-frame junctions, or ambiguous translated residues were removed. V3J clonotypes were defined by identical inferred V gene, J gene, and CDR3 amino acid sequence. Percentage overlap between repertoires was calculated by dividing the number of shared unique clonotypes by the size of the smaller repertoire. RTK rarefaction, the Chao1 estimator, and Recon v2.1 estimates of unobserved clonotypes were used to assess repertoire richness. OLGA was used to compute generation probabilities for all TCRbeta clonotypes that the gDNA method yielded from a handful of donors. Sourced from immuneACCESS, this table was stored by TCRdb with only in-frame sequences that have V and J called. A share of the clones is absent; for the studies checked, an unresolved V gene accounts for under half, and the remainder has no known explanation. The DNA was the basis for D and trimming; V, J and clone size are from that table. The sample has approximately 740,000 clones on record, less than 85% of them singletons. The ten largest clones represent 1.5% to 2% of the sample.

The rearrangement combines TRBV2 with TRBJ1-5; 9 central nucleotides agree with TRBD1. The receptor comes from a woman aged 30 to 39 in good health. Sequenced input: memory CD4+ T cells sorted from blood. The cell subset or site label, as the study defines it: CD45RA-negative fraction. The CDR3 protein is CATSTGGNGQPQHF. In nucleotides, the sequence is TGTGCCACCTCAACAGGGGGCAACGGTCAGCCCCAGCATTTT.